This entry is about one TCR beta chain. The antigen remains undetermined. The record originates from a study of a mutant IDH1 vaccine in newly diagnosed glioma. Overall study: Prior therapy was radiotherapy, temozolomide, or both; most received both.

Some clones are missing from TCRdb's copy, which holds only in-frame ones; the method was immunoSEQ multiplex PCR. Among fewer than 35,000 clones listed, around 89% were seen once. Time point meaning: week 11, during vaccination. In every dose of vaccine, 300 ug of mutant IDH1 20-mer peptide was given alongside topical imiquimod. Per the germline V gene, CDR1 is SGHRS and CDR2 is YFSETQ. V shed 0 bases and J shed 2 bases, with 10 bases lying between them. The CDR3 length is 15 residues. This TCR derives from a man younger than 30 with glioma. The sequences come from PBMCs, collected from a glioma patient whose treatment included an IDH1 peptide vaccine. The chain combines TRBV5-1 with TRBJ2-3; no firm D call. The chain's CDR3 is CASSLEGHDTDTQYF. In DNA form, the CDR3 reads TGCGCCAGCAGCTTGGAGGGCCACGACACAGATACGCAGTATTTT.